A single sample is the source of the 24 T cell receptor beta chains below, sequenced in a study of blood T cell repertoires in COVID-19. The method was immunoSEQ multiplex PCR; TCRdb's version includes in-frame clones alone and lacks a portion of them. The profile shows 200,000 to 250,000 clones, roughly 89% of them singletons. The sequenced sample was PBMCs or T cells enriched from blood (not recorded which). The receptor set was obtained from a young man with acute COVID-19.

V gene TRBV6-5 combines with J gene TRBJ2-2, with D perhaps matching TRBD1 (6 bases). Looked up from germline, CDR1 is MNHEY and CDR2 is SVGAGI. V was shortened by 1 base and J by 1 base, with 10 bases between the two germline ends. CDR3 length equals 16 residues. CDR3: CASSYLDRRNTGELFF. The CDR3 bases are TGTGCCAGCAGTTACTTGGACAGAAGGAACACCGGGGAGCTGTTTTTT.

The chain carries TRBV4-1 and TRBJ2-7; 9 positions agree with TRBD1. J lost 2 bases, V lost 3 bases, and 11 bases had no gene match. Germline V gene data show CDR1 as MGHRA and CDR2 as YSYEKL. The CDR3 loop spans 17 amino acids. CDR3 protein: CASSHGTPGQGTYEQYF. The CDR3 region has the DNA TGCGCCAGCAGCCACGGAACGCCGGGACAGGGAACCTACGAGCAGTACTTC.

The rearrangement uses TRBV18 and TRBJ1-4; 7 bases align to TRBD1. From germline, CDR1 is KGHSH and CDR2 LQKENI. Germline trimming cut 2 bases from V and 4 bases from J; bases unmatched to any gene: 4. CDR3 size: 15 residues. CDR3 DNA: TGTGCCAGCTCACCATCATCAGGGGGTAATGAAAAACTGTTTTTT. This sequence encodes CASSPSSGGNEKLFF.

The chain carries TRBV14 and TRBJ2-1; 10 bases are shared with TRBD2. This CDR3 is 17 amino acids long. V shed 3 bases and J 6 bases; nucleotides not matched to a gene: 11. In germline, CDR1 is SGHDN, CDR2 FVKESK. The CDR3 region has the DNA TGTGCCAGCAGCCAGGAACAACTAGCGGGATTCGGCAATGAGCAGTTCTTC. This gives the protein CASSQEQLAGFGNEQFF.

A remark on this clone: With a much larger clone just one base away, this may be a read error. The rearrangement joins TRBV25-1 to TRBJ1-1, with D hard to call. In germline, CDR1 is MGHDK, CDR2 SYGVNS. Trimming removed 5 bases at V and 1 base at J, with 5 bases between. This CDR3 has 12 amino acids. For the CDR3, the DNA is TGTGCCAGCAGTTCACAGAACACTGAAGCTTTCTTT. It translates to CASSSQNTEAFF. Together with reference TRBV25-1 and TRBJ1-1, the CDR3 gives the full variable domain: EADIYQTPRYLVIGTGKKITLECSQTMGHDKMYWYQQDPGMELHLIHYSYGVNSTEKGDLSSESTVSRIRTEHFPLTLESARPSHTSQYLCASSSQNTEAFFGQGTRLTVV.

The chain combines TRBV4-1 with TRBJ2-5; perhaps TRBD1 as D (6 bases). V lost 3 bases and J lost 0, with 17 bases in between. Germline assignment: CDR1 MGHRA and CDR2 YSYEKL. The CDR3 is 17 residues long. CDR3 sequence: CASSQGLGQGYQETQYF. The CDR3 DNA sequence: TGCGCCAGCAGCCAGGGGCTGGGGCAGGGGTACCAAGAGACCCAGTACTTC.

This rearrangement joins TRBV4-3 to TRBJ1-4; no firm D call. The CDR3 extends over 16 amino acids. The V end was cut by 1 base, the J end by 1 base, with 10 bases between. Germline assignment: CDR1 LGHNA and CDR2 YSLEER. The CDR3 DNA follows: TGCGCCAGCAGCCAAGTCTTATCAGAAACTAATGAAAAACTGTTTTTT. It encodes CASSQVLSETNEKLFF.

As DNA, the CDR3 is TGCGCCAGCAGCCAGGGACAGGGCGCGAGAGGCTACACCTTC. Translating gives CASSQGQGARGYTF. The chain has TRBV5-1 and TRBJ1-2; 9 nucleotides align to TRBD1. Germline CDR1 reads SGHRS; CDR2 reads YFSETQ. The CDR3 covers 14 residues. J lost 8 bases, V lost 4 bases, and 9 bases had no gene match.

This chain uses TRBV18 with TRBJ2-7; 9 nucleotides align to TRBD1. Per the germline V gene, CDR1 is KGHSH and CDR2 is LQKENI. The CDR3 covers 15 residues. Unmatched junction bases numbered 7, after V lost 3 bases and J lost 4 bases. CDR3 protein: CASSPRTGQGYEQYF. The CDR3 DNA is TGTGCCAGCTCACCCCGTACTGGACAGGGGTACGAGCAGTACTTC.

CDR3 sequence (DNA): TGTGCCAGCAGTCCTACCCCTCGGGTGAACACTGAAGCTTTCTTT. Translating gives CASSPTPRVNTEAFF. The rearrangement uses TRBV27 and TRBJ1-1; no clear D. V was trimmed by 5 bases and J by 0 bases, leaving 13 bases between them. The CDR3 sequence is 15 residues long. Germline V lookup: CDR1 MNHEY, CDR2 SMNVEV (reference sequence).

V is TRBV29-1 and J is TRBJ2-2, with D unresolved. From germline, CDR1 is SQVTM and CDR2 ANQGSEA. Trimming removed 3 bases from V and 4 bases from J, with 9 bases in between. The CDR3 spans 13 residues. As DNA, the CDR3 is TGCAGCGTTGAGGCCAGTCCCACCGGGGAGCTGTTTTTT. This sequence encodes CSVEASPTGELFF.

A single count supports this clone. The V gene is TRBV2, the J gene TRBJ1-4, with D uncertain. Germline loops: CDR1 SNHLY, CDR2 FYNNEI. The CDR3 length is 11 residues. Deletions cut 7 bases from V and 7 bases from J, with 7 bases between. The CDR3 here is CASNSREKLFF. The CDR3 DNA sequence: TGTGCCAGCAATTCGCGTGAAAAACTGTTTTTT.

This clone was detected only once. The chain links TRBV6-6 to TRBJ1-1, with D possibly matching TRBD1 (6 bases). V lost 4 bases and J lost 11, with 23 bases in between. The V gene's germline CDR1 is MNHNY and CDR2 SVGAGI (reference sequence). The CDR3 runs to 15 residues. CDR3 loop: CASSSPPSPGGAAFF. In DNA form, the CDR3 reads TGTGCCAGCAGTTCACCTCCGTCCCCCGGGGGGGCGGCTTTCTTT.

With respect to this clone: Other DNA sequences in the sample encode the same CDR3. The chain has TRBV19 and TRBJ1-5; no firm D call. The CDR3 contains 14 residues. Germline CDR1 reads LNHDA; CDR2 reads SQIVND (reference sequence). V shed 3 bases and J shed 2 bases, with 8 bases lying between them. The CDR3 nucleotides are TGTGCCAGTAGTATTGGTCAGGGCAATCAGCCCCAGCATTTT. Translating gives CASSIGQGNQPQHF.

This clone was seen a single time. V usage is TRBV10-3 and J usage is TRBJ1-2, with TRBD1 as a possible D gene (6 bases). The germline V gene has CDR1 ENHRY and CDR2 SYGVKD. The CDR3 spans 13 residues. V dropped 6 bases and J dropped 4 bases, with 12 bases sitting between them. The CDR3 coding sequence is TGTGCCATCAGGCCACAGGGTGGCTATGGCTACACCTTC. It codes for CAIRPQGGYGYTF.

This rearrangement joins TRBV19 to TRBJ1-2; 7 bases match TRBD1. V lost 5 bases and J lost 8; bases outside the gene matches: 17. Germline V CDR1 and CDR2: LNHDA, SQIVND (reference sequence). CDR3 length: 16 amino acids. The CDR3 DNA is TGTGCCAGTAGTCCATATACGACAGGGAGCAGGGAGGGCTACACCTTC. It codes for CASSPYTTGSREGYTF.

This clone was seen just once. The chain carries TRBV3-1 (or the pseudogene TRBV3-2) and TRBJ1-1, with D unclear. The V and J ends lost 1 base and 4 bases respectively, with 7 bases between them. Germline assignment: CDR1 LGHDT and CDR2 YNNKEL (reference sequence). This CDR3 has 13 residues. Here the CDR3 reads CASSQVGGTEAFF. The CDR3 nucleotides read TGTGCCAGCAGCCAAGTGGGAGGCACTGAAGCTTTCTTT.

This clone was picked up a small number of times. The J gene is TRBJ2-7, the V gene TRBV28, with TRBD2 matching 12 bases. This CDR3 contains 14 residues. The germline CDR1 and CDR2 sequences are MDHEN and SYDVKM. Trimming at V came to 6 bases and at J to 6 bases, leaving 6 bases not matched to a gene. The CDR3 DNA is TGTGCCAGCAGAGACACTAGCGGGAGGACCGAGCAGTACTTC. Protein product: CASRDTSGRTEQYF.

The CDR3 DNA reads as TGCGCCAGCAGCTTAGGACGCGGGACCCAAACTTACGAGCAGTACTTC. This gives the protein CASSLGRGTQTYEQYF. V and J are TRBV5-1 and TRBJ2-7; the D gene is possibly TRBD2 (6 bases). Germline V lookup: CDR1 SGHRS, CDR2 YFSETQ. With 2 bases removed from V and 4 bases from J, the gap between germline ends came to 19 bases. This CDR3 is 16 amino acids long.

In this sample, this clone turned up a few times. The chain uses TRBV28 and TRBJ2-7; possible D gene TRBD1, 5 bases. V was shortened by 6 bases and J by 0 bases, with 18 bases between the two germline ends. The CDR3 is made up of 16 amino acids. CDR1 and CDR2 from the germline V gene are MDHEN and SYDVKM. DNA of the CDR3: TGTGCCAGCAGCCCGTTTTGGGGCGTTACCTCCTACGAGCAGTACTTC. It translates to CASSPFWGVTSYEQYF.

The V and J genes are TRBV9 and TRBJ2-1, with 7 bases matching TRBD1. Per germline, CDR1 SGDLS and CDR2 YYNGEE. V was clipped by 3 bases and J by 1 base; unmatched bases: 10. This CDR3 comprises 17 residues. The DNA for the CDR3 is TGTGCCAGCAGCGCTCAACAGGGGCGGGTATCCTACAATGAGCAGTTCTTC. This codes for CASSAQQGRVSYNEQFF.

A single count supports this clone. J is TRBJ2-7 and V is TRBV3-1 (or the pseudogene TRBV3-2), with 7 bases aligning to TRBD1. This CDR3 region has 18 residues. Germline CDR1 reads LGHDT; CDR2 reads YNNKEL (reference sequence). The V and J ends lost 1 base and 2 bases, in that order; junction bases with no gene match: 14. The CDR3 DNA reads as TGTGCCAGCAGCCAAGTCGGGTATCGTGGGGACAGTGCCTACGAGCAGTACTTC. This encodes CASSQVGYRGDSAYEQYF.

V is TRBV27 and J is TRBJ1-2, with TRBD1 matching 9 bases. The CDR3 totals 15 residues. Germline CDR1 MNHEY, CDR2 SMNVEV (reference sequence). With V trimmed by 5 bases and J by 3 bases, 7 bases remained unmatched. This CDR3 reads CASSPTGGADYGYTF. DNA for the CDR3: TGTGCCAGCAGTCCAACAGGGGGCGCAGACTATGGCTACACCTTC.

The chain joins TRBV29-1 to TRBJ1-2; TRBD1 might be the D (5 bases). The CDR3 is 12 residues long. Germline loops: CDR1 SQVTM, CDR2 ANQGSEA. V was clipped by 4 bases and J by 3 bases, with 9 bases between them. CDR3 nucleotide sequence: TGCAGCGTTGGTCAGGGTGACTATGGCTACACCTTC. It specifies CSVGQGDYGYTF.